The entry below gives a single T cell receptor beta chain sequence along with its context. Its specificity is unknown. The sample contains more than one DNA sequence encoding this CDR3. Sequencing was performed with immunoSEQ multiplex PCR; in TCRdb, only in-frame clones are kept and a portion is missing. Found here are approximately 72,000 clones, more than 75% of them singletons; the top ten hold less than 3%. With 4 bases removed from V and 3 bases from J, the gap between germline ends came to 9 bases. This CDR3 spans 14 amino acids. Germline loops: CDR1 MGHRA, CDR2 YSYEKL. This record comes from a study of T cell clones after liver transplantation. Notes on the study in general: Graft donor-reactive T cells may have migrated into the graft rather than being deleted. The donor-reactive repertoire was only partly measurable in two subjects, lacking donor cells. A significant post-transplant drop in circulating graft-donor-reactive CD4 TCRbeta sequences occurred in most of the 8 subjects.

The chain has TRBV4-1 and TRBJ2-2; D gene unclear. The source is a human donor who received a liver transplant. The sample here was CD4+ T cells from blood, taken before liver transplant. CDR3 sequence (DNA): TGCGCCAGCAGCCGCACCCGGGACACCGGGGAGCTGTTTTTT. It translates to CASSRTRDTGELFF.